This T cell receptor (beta chain) was identified in a study of shared T cell receptors in the human thymus. Method: immunoSEQ multiplex PCR; TCRdb's copy keeps in-frame clones and lacks some. Found here are roughly 500,000 clones, around three quarters of them singletons; the top ten hold about 0.013%. Germline CDR1 LNHDA, CDR2 SQIVND (reference sequence). The germline V and J ends were trimmed by 4 bases and 3 bases, with 22 bases remaining between them. The CDR3 has 18 amino acids. In addition, the sample was reused for a study of human thymus T cells. As that study records: Corrective surgery for congenital heart defects was being performed on the healthy Finnish infants who served as donors. Thymic tissue was derived from resections collected during corrective heart surgery. Unrelated individuals were reported by related research to share highly overlapping thymic repertoires.

The genes are TRBV19 and TRBJ2-1; the D is unclear. Material: thymocytes. The source is a boy less than two years old with a congenital heart defect. In DNA, the CDR3 is TGTGCCAGTAGTACCGCTCCTGCGGCCCCCCGCATCTACAATGAGCAGTTCTTC. Its protein product is CASSTAPAAPRIYNEQFF.